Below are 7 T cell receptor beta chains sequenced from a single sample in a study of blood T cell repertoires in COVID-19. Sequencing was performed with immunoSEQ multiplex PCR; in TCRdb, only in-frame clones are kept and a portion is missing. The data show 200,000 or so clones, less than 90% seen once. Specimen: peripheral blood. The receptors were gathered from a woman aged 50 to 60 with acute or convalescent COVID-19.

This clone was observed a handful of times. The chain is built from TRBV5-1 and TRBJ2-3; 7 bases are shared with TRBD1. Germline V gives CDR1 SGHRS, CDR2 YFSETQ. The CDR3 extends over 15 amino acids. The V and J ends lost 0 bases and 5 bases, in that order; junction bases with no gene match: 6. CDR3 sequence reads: CASSLEGAKGDTQYF. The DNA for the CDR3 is TGCGCCAGCAGCTTGGAGGGGGCGAAAGGAGATACGCAGTATTTT.

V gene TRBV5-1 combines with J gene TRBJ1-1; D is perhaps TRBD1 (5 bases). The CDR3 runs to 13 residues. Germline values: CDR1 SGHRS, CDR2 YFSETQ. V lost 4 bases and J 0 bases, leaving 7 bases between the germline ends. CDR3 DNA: TGCGCCAGCAGCACAGGTATGAACACTGAAGCTTTCTTT. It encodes CASSTGMNTEAFF.

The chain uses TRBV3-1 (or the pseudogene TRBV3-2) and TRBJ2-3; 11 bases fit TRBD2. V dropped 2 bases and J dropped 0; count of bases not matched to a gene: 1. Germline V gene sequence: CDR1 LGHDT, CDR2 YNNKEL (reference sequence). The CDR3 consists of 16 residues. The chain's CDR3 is CASSQLAGGSTDTQYF. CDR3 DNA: TGTGCCAGCAGCCAATTAGCGGGGGGGAGCACAGATACGCAGTATTTT.

CDR3: CASSLSTRTEAFF. Written as DNA, the CDR3 is TGTGCCAGCAGCCTCTCGACGAGGACTGAAGCTTTCTTT. This chain connects TRBV7-2 to TRBJ1-1; D unresolved. CDR1 is SGHTA and CDR2 is FQGNSA in the germline V gene. This CDR3 is 13 amino acids long. Trimming stripped 5 bases from V and 5 bases from J, with 12 bases between.

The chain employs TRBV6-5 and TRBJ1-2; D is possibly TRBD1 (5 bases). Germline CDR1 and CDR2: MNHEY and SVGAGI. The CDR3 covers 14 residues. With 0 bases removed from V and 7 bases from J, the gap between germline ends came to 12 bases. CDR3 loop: CASSYSGQGSGYTF. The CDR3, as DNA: TGTGCCAGCAGTTACTCGGGGCAGGGATCTGGCTACACCTTC.

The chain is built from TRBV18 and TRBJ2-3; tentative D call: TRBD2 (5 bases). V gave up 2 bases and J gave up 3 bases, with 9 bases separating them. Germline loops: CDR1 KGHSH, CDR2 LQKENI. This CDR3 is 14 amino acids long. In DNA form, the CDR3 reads TGTGCCAGCTCACCAGACTATTTGACAGATACGCAGTATTTT. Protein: CASSPDYLTDTQYF.

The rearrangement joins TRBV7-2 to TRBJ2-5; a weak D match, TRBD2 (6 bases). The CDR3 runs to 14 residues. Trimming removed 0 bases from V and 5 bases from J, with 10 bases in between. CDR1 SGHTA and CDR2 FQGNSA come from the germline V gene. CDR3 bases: TGTGCCAGCAGCTTAGCGGAGGGAACCGAGACCCAGTACTTC. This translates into CASSLAEGTETQYF. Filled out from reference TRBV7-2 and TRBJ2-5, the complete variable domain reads GAGVSQSPSNKVTEKGKDVELRCDPISGHTALYWYRQSLGQGLEFLIYFQGNSAPDKSGLPSDRFSAERTGGSVSTLTIQRTQQEDSAVYLCASSLAEGTETQYFGPGTRLLVL.